The present T cell receptor (beta chain) was sequenced within a study of OX40 agonist ivuxolimab in advanced cancers. Germline V CDR1 and CDR2: MGHRA, YSYEKL. CDR3 length: 16 residues. The V end lost 0 bases, the J end lost 6 bases, and 18 bases lay between the germline ends. Some clones are missing from TCRdb's copy, which holds only in-frame ones; the method was immunoSEQ multiplex PCR. Of fewer than 25,000 clones in the sample, 85% were seen once. The chain combines TRBV4-1 with TRBJ2-7; TRBD2 is a possible D gene (7 bases). The sample consisted of CD4+ or CD8+ T cells sorted from blood, taken in a trial of the OX40 agonist ivuxolimab. This sequence was found in an adult with an advanced solid tumor such as melanoma, head and neck, liver or kidney cancer. The CDR3 protein is CASSQELGLVGAEQYF. DNA for the CDR3: TGCGCCAGCAGCCAAGAGTTAGGACTAGTGGGGGCCGAGCAGTACTTC.